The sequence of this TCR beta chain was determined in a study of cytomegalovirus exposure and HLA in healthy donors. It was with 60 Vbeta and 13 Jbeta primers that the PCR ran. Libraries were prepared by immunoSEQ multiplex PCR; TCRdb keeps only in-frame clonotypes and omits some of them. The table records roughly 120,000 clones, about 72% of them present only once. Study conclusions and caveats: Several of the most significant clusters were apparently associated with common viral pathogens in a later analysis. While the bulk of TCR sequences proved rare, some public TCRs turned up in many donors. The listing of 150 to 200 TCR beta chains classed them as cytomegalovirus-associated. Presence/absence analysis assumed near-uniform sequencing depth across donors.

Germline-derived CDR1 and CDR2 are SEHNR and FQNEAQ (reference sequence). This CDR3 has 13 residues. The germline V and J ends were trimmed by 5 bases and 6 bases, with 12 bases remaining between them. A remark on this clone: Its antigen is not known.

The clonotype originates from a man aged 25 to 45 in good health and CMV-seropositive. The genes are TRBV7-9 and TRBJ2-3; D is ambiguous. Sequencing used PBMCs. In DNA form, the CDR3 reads TGTGCCAGCAGCCACGTACCCGGGGATACGCAGTATTTT. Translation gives CASSHVPGDTQYF.